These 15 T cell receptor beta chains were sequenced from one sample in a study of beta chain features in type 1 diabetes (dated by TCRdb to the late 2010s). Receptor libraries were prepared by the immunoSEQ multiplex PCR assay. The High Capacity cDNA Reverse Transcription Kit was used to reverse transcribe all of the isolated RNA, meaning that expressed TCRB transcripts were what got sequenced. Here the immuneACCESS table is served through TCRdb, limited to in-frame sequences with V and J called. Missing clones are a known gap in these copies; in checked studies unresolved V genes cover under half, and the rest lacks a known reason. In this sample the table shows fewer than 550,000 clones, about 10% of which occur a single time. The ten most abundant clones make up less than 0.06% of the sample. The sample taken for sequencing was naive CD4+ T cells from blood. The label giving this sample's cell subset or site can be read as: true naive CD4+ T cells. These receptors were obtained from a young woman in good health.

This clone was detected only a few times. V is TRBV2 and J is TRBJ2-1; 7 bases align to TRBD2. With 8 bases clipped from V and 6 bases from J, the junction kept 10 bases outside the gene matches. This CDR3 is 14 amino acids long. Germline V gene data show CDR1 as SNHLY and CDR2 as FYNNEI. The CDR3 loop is CASYRDYGVNEQFF. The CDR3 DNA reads TGTGCCAGCTACCGGGACTACGGTGTCAATGAGCAGTTCTTC.

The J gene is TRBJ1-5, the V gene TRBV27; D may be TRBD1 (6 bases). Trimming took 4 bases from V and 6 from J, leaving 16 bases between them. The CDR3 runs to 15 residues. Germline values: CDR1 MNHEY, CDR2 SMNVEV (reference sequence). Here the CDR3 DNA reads TGTGCCAGCAGTTCACAACAGGGATATGGTCAGCCCCAGCATTTT. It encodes CASSSQQGYGQPQHF.

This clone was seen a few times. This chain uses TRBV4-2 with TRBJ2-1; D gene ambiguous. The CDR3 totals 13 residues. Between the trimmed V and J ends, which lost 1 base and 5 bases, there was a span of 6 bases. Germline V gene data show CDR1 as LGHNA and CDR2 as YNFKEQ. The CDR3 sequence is CASSQVSDNEQFF. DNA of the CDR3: TGTGCCAGCAGCCAAGTTTCTGACAATGAGCAGTTCTTC.

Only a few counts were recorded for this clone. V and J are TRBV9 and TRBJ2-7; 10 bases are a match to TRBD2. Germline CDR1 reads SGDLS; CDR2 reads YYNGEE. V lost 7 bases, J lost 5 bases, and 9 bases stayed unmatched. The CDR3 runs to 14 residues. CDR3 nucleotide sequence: TGTGCCAGCGGCTCTAGCGGGAGAATCCACGAGCAGTACTTC. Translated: CASGSSGRIHEQYF.

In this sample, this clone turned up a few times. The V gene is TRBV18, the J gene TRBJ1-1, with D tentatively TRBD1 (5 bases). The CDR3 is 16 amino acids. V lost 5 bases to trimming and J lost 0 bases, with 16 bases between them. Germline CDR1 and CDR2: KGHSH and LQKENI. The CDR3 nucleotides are TGTGCCAGCTCAATCTCGGTCGGGGGAATGAACACTGAAGCTTTCTTT. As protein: CASSISVGGMNTEAFF.

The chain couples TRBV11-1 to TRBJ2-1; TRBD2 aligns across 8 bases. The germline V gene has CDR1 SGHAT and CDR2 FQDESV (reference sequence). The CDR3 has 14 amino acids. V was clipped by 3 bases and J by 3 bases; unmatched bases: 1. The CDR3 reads CASSFSGDYNEQFF. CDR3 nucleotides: TGTGCCAGCAGCTTTAGCGGGGACTACAATGAGCAGTTCTTC. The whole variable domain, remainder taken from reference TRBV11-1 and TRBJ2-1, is EAEVAQSPRYKITEKSQAVAFWCDPISGHATLYWYRQILGQGPELLVQFQDESVVDDSQLPKDRFSAERLKGVDSTLKIQPAELGDSAMYLCASSFSGDYNEQFFGPGTRLTVL.

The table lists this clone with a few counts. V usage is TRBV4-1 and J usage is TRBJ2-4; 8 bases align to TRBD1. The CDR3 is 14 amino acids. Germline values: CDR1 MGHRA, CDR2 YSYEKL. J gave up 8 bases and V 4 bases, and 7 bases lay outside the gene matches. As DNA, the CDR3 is TGCGCCAGCAGCCCAGGACAGGGTACTTACATTCAGTACTTC. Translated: CASSPGQGTYIQYF.

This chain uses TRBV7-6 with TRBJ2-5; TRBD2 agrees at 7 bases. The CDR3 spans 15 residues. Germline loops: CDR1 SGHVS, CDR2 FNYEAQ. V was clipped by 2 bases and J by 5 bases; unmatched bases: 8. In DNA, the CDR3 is TGTGCCAGCAGCTTAAGTGTAGCGGGTAGGGAGACCCAGTACTTC. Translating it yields CASSLSVAGRETQYF.

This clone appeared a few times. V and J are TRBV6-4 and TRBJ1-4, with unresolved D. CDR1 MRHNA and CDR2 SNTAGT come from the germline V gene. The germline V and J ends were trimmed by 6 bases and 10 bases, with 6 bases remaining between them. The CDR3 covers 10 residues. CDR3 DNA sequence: TGTGCCAGCAGCGGAGGAAAACTGTTTTTT. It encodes CASSGGKLFF.

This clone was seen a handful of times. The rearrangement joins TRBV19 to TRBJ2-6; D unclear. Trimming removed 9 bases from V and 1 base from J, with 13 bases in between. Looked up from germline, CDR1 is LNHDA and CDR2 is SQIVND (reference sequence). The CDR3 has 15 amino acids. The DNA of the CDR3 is TGTGCCAGCGAAAGGGTTGCTTCTGGGGCCAACGTCCTGACTTTC. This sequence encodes CASERVASGANVLTF.

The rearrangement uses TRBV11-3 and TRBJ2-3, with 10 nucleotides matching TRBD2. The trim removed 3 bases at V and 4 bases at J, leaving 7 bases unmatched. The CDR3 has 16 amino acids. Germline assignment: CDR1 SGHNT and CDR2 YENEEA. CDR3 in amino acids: CASSFGLAGAPDTQYF. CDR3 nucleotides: TGTGCCAGCAGCTTCGGCCTAGCGGGAGCCCCAGATACGCAGTATTTT.

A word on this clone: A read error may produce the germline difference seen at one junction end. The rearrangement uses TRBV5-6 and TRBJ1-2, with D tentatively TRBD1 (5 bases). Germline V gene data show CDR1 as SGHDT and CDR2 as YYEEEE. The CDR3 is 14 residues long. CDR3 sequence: CASRLGGTGRGYTF. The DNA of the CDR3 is TGTGCCAGCAGATTGGGTGGGACCGGGCGTGGCTACACCTTC.

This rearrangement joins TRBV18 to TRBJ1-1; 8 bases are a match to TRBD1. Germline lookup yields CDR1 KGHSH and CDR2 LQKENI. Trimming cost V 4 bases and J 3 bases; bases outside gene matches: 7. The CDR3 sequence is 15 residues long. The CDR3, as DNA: TGTGCCAGCTCACTTACCAGGGGGCAATACACTGAAGCTTTCTTT. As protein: CASSLTRGQYTEAFF.

CDR3 in DNA: TGTGCCAGCAGCCAAGGGGACTCCTCCTACGAGCAGTACTTC. Translating gives CASSQGDSSYEQYF. The rearrangement uses TRBV7-9 and TRBJ2-7; D possibly corresponds to TRBD2 (6 bases). V was clipped by 5 bases and J by 0 bases, with 11 bases between them. The CDR3 totals 14 residues. The germline gives CDR1 SEHNR, CDR2 FQNEAQ (reference sequence).

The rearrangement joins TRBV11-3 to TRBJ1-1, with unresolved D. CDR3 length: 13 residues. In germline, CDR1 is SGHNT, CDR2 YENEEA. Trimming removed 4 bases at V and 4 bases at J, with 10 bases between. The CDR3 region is CASSSRTATEAFF. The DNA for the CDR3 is TGTGCCAGCAGCTCCCGGACGGCCACTGAAGCTTTCTTT.